This T cell receptor beta chain was identified during a study of blood T cell repertoires in COVID-19. Study-wide context: Whether acute or convalescent, the COVID-19 samples came from the United States, Italy and Spain.

This CDR3 is built from 14 residues. The V end was cut by 2 bases, the J end by 1 base, with 9 bases between. CDR1 SGHKS and CDR2 YYEKEE come from the germline V gene (reference sequence). Produced via immunoSEQ multiplex PCR; TCRdb's table is partial and in-frame only. In the table there are approximately 68,000 clones, approximately 85% of which are singletons. The source is a woman aged 80 or over with active or convalescent COVID-19. V usage is TRBV5-5 and J usage is TRBJ1-1; D gene unclear. The sequencing sample was made of peripheral blood. The CDR3 spells CASSFRGGNTEAFF. The CDR3 nucleotides are TGTGCCAGCAGCTTCCGAGGAGGGAACACTGAAGCTTTCTTT.